This is a list of T cell receptor beta chains from one sample in a study of OX40 agonist ivuxolimab in advanced cancers. The protocol was immunoSEQ multiplex PCR, while the TCRdb copy is restricted to in-frame clones and leaves out a portion. The table has 25,000 to 35,000 clones, about 80% seen once. Sample: CD4+ or CD8+ T cells sorted from blood, taken in a trial of the OX40 agonist ivuxolimab. These receptors were obtained from an adult with an advanced solid tumor such as melanoma, head and neck, liver or kidney cancer. Both conserved end residues are part of each CDR3. Fields, in order: V gene, D gene, clone size, J gene, CDR3 DNA, CDR3 protein. A D gene is named only where the DNA matches it firmly. The listing skips clone size in some rows; elsewhere it reads once, few, many or a size class.

TRBV5-5	TRBD1	.	TRBJ1-4	TGTGCCAGCAGCCAGCGGACAGGGGAATCAACTAATGAAAAACTGTTTTTT	CASSQRTGESTNEKLFF
TRBV30	TRBD1	.	TRBJ1-3	TGTGCCTGCAGACAGGGCTTTTCCGGAAACACCATATATTTT	CACRQGFSGNTIYF
TRBV5-1	TRBD1	.	TRBJ2-3	TGCGCCAGCAGCTTGGTCGGACAGGTCACAGATACGCAGTATTTT	CASSLVGQVTDTQYF
TRBV27	.	.	TRBJ2-2	TGTGCCAGCAGTGATACAGGGAGGGAGCTGTTTTTT	CASSDTGRELFF
TRBV6-1	TRBD1	once	TRBJ1-2	TGTGCCAGCAGGAAAGGGGAGGGGGCCGTGTATGGCTACACCTTC	CASRKGEGAVYGYTF
TRBV27	TRBD1	.	TRBJ1-2	TGTGCCAGCAGTCCCGCCGGACAGGGTAAAGGGAGGTTGGGCTATGGCTACACCTTC	CASSPAGQGKGRLGYGYTF
TRBV7-6	.	.	TRBJ2-2	TGTGCCAGCAGCACCCCCGGGACAAGCACCGGGGAGCTGTTTTTT	CASSTPGTSTGELFF
TRBV28	.	.	TRBJ1-4	TGTGCCAGCAGGGTAGGGACCTATGAAAAACTGTTTTTT	CASRVGTYEKLFF
TRBV4-1	.	.	TRBJ2-7	TGCGCCAGCAGCCCAGAGGGTGTGGAGGAGATGTACTTC	CASSPEGVEEMYF
TRBV19	TRBD1	few	TRBJ2-7	TGTGCCAGTAGTGGATTACAGGGGAGCTCCTACGAGCAGTACTTC	CASSGLQGSSYEQYF
TRBV2	.	.	TRBJ2-1	TGTGCCAGCTATGAGATTTACAATGAGCAGTTCTTC	CASYEIYNEQFF
TRBV29-1	.	few	TRBJ1-2	TGCAGCGTTGGACAGTTACCCTACACCTTC	CSVGQLPYTF
TRBV11-3	.	.	TRBJ1-3	TGTGCCAGCAGCCCCGACCGAGGAAACACCATATATTTT	CASSPDRGNTIYF
TRBV30	.	.	TRBJ2-3	TGTGCCTGGAGTGAGACCAATACGCAGTATTTT	CAWSETNTQYF
TRBV11-1	.	.	TRBJ1-3	TGTGCCAGCAGCCCGAGGACTTCTGGAAACACCATATATTTT	CASSPRTSGNTIYF
TRBV6-1	.	.	TRBJ2-1	TGTGCCAGCCTACAGGGATCCCTTGGTGAGCAGTTCTTC	CASLQGSLGEQFF
TRBV11-2	.	.	TRBJ1-4	TGTGCCAGCAGCCGCCGGGGCCATGAAAAACTGTTTTTT	CASSRRGHEKLFF
TRBV27	.	.	TRBJ2-7	TGCGCCAGCAGTCATTCTGGGGGGAACCACGAGCAGTACTTC	CASSHSGGNHEQYF
TRBV10-2	.	.	TRBJ2-3	TGCGCCAGCAGTAAGAGTAAAACAGATACGCAGTATTTT	CASSKSKTDTQYF
TRBV11-2	TRBD1	.	TRBJ1-2	TGTGCCAGCAGCCGAATTGGACAGGGCAAAGGCTACACCTTC	CASSRIGQGKGYTF
TRBV27	TRBD1	once	TRBJ1-2	TGTGCCAGCAGTCCTGGGACAGGGGCCCGTGGCTACACCTTC	CASSPGTGARGYTF
TRBV5-1	TRBD2	.	TRBJ2-3	TGCGCCAGCAGCTTGGAGCCTAGCGGGGGCACAGATACGCAGTATTTT	CASSLEPSGGTDTQYF
TRBV9	.	.	TRBJ2-3	TGTGCCAGCAGCGTAGGAAGGGACACAGATACGCAGTATTTT	CASSVGRDTDTQYF
TRBV5-8	.	.	TRBJ2-7	TGTGCCAGCAGCTTCGTTGTCGCAGGAGCCTACGAGCAGTACTTC	CASSFVVAGAYEQYF
TRBV5-1	TRBD1	once	TRBJ1-5	TGCGCCAGCAGATCCGGGACAGGGGGTAATCAGCCCCAGCATTTT	CASRSGTGGNQPQHF
TRBV2	.	.	TRBJ1-5	TGTGCCAGCAGTGCCCTGGCCGATTACAATCAGCCCCAGCATTTT	CASSALADYNQPQHF
TRBV4-1	.	.	TRBJ1-2	TGCGCCAGCAGCCAAGGGTCAAAACCTCGCTCTAACTATGGCTACACCTTC	CASSQGSKPRSNYGYTF
TRBV9	.	.	TRBJ2-3	TGTGCCAGCAGCGTAGATAGGGGAGATACGCAGTATTTT	CASSVDRGDTQYF
TRBV2	.	.	TRBJ1-2	TGTGCCAGCAGAAGCCAACAGGGCAGGGGTGCTAATGGCTACACCTTC	CASRSQQGRGANGYTF
TRBV6-1	.	.	TRBJ1-3	TGTGCCAGCAGTGAAGACCCGGTTAGAAACACCATATATTTT	CASSEDPVRNTIYF
TRBV18	.	.	TRBJ1-2	TGTGCCAGCTCACCATACAGGGCCAGTCCCTATGGCTACACCTTC	CASSPYRASPYGYTF
TRBV5-1	TRBD1	.	TRBJ2-1	TGCGCCAGCAGCTTGGTCTTAGGGACAGGGGCCCCAGGGCAGTTCTTC	CASSLVLGTGAPGQFF
TRBV5-1	.	few	TRBJ1-5	TGCGCCAGCAGCTTGGAGGGTGACAATCAGCCCCAGCATTTT	CASSLEGDNQPQHF
TRBV15	.	.	TRBJ1-1	TGTGCCACCAGCAGAGATAAGGTTGGGGGGACTGGAGCTTTCTTT	CATSRDKVGGTGAFF
TRBV9	.	.	TRBJ1-3	TGTGCCAGCAGCGAGACCCTGGGGGGGCTCTCTGGAAACACCATATATTTT	CASSETLGGLSGNTIYF
TRBV7-9	.	.	TRBJ2-3	TGTGCCAGCAGCTTAGTGGGAACAGATACGCAGTATTTT	CASSLVGTDTQYF
TRBV10-3	.	once	TRBJ2-5	TGTGCCATCAGTAAGGACACTGGGGAGCTACAAGAGACCCAGTACTTC	CAISKDTGELQETQYF
TRBV2	.	once	TRBJ2-7	TGTGCCAGCAGCGGTACCCTGGGCTCCTACGAGCAGTACTTC	CASSGTLGSYEQYF
TRBV28	.	.	TRBJ2-5	TGTGCCAGCAGTCTTCCAGGGGGGGAGACCCAGTACTTC	CASSLPGGETQYF
TRBV4-1	.	.	TRBJ1-2	TGCGCCAGCAGCCAAGATAGGGCGGAAGGGTATTATGGCTACACCTTC	CASSQDRAEGYYGYTF
TRBV4-2	TRBD2	.	TRBJ2-5	TGTGCCAGCAGCCAAGATAGAAGCGGGGGGGCTGAGACCCAGTACTTC	CASSQDRSGGAETQYF
TRBV11-2	.	.	TRBJ1-4	TGTGCCAGCAGCCAGACAGGAATCTCAACTAATGAAAAACTGTTTTTT	CASSQTGISTNEKLFF
TRBV28	.	.	TRBJ2-2	TGTGCCAGCAGTTTAGCTTTCGGGATACTTAACACCGGGGAGCTGTTTTTT	CASSLAFGILNTGELFF
TRBV29-1	TRBD1	.	TRBJ1-1	TGCAGCGCTCGGACAGGGGATAGTGAGTTCTTT	CSARTGDSEFF
TRBV7-9	.	few	TRBJ1-5	TGTGCCAGCAGCTTAGCTAATCAGCCCCAGCATTTT	CASSLANQPQHF
TRBV28	.	.	TRBJ1-1	TGTGCCAGCAGCACCCGTAGGGCGCCGAACACTGAAGCTTTCTTT	CASSTRRAPNTEAFF
TRBV15	.	.	TRBJ1-6	TGTGCCACCAGCAGAGATCTCGGGAATTCACCCCTCCACTTT	CATSRDLGNSPLHF
TRBV7-2	.	once	TRBJ1-2	TGTGCCAGCAGCTTAGCGTCTGGGGGGAGGGATGGCTACACCTTC	CASSLASGGRDGYTF
TRBV4-1	TRBD1	.	TRBJ2-7	TGCGCCAGCAGCCTAGATAGACAGGGGGCGGAGTACTTC	CASSLDRQGAEYF
TRBV30	.	.	TRBJ1-1	TGTGCCTGGAGTTACACAGGACCATTTTATGAAGCTTTCTTT	CAWSYTGPFYEAFF
TRBV30	.	.	TRBJ1-2	TGTGCCTGGAGTTACGGCTATGGCTACACCTTC	CAWSYGYGYTF
TRBV14	.	.	TRBJ1-1	TGTGCCAGCAGCCAGTCGGTCATGAACACTGAAGCTTTCTTT	CASSQSVMNTEAFF
TRBV7-9	TRBD2	.	TRBJ2-7	TGTGCCAGCAGCCCCCCTATAGCGGGACTTTCCTACGAGCAGTACTTC	CASSPPIAGLSYEQYF
TRBV6-1	.	.	TRBJ1-5	TGTGCCAGCAGTGTGGGGGCATCAAATCAGCCCCAGCATTTT	CASSVGASNQPQHF
TRBV6-6	.	.	TRBJ2-2	TGTGCCAGCAGTACAGGGTACACCGGGGAGCTGTTTTTT	CASSTGYTGELFF